These 11 T cell receptor beta chains came from one sample sequenced in a study of shared clonotypes between healthy human individuals. Assay used: immunoSEQ multiplex PCR; TCRdb lists only in-frame clones, some missing. The table includes under 150,000 clones, around 66% detected once. Sequencing used memory CD8+ T cells sorted from blood. The sample's subset: CD45RO+ cells pooled with CCR7-negative TemRA cells. The receptors here all came from a woman aged 25 to 45 in good health.

This clone was found many times. This sequence joins TRBV27 and TRBJ1-1; D is possibly TRBD1 (6 bases). The V end lost 0 bases, the J end lost 2 bases, and 10 bases lay between the germline ends. The germline CDR1 and CDR2 sequences are MNHEY and SMNVEV (reference sequence). The CDR3 is 15 amino acids. The CDR3 region has the DNA TGTGCCAGCAGTTTATCTTGGGACACAAACACTGAAGCTTTCTTT. Translating gives CASSLSWDTNTEAFF.

This chain joins TRBV5-6 and TRBJ2-7; D is possibly TRBD1 or TRBD2 (5 bases each). Trimming shortened V by 6 bases and J by 4 bases, and 23 bases separated the two germline ends. CDR1 is SGHDT, CDR2 YYEEEE, per germline. This CDR3 region has 16 residues. This chain's CDR3 is CASTLGGPGDRYEQYF. In nucleotides, the CDR3 is TGTGCCAGCACCCTTGGGGGACCCGGCGACCGTTACGAGCAGTACTTC.

A note on this clone: At the DNA level, this CDR3 is encoded by other sequences in the same sample as well. J is TRBJ1-5 and V is TRBV14, with D unresolved. Germline V CDR1 and CDR2: SGHDN, FVKESK. There are 13 residues in the CDR3. V gave up 5 bases and J gave up 4 bases, with 9 bases separating them. The CDR3: CASSLTRNQPQHF. The DNA for the CDR3 is TGTGCCAGCAGCTTAACAAGGAATCAGCCCCAGCATTTT.

This clone has a count of ten or more. The chain carries TRBV6-5 and TRBJ2-1; D may be TRBD1 (6 bases). Germline CDR1 reads MNHEY; CDR2 reads SVGAGI. The CDR3 covers 16 residues. V was shortened by 0 bases and J by 8 bases, with 17 bases between the two germline ends. This CDR3 is CASSYSSGDSSDEQFF. CDR3 DNA sequence: TGTGCCAGCAGTTACTCGTCAGGGGATTCTTCCGATGAGCAGTTCTTC.

The V call is TRBV28, the J call TRBJ2-7; either TRBD1 or TRBD2 may fit D (5 bases each). The CDR3 contains 20 residues. Germline CDR1 and CDR2: MDHEN and SYDVKM. V shed 0 bases and J shed 1 base, with 25 bases lying between them. The CDR3 loop reads CASSLWRGVGDGSLSYEQYF. The CDR3 nucleotides are TGTGCCAGCAGTTTATGGCGAGGAGTGGGGGACGGATCTCTTTCCTACGAGCAGTACTTC.

Regarding this clone: The same CDR3 can be traced to other DNA sequences in this sample. This rearrangement joins TRBV27 to TRBJ2-7; D unclear. Per the germline V gene, CDR1 is MNHEY and CDR2 is SMNVEV (reference sequence). The CDR3 spans 12 residues. Trimming took off 0 bases at V and 4 bases at J, with 4 bases between the two ends. CDR3 DNA: TGTGCCAGCAGTTTATCGGGGTACGAGCAGTACTTC. It specifies CASSLSGYEQYF.

This chain uses TRBV4-1 with TRBJ2-3; D call uncertain. The CDR3 loop spans 17 amino acids. The germline V and J ends were trimmed by 0 bases and 2 bases, with 15 bases remaining between them. The germline CDR1 and CDR2 sequences are MGHRA and YSYEKL. The CDR3 DNA is TGCGCCAGCAGCCAAGATTGGGCAGCACTTTACACAGATACGCAGTATTTT. As protein: CASSQDWAALYTDTQYF.

This clone has ten or more counts. The rearrangement links TRBV6-1 to TRBJ1-2; no definite D call. The CDR3 has 14 amino acids. V was cut by 5 bases and J by 3 bases, with 13 bases left in between. Germline loops: CDR1 MNHNS, CDR2 SASEGT. CDR3 loop: CASSTDDTHYGYTF. The CDR3 nucleotides are TGTGCCAGCAGTACCGACGACACCCACTATGGCTACACCTTC.

The genes are TRBV11-2 and TRBJ1-2, with TRBD1 identical over 9 bases. CDR1 is SGHAT and CDR2 is FQNNGV in the germline V gene. The CDR3 is made up of 13 amino acids. Trimming removed 5 bases from V and 9 bases from J; junction bases left unmatched: 7. CDR3 nucleotides: TGTGCCAGCAGCCAAAGACAGGGGGGGTGCTACACCTTC. This gives the protein CASSQRQGGCYTF.

This chain connects TRBV25-1 to TRBJ1-1, with 10 bases lining up with TRBD1. Trimming at V came to 6 bases and at J to 3 bases, leaving 4 bases not matched to a gene. Germline-derived CDR1 and CDR2 are MGHDK and SYGVNS. The CDR3 sequence is 14 residues long. CDR3 sequence reads: CASSRDRGYTEAFF. The CDR3 coding sequence is TGTGCCAGCAGCCGGGACAGGGGTTACACTGAAGCTTTCTTT.

This clone was seen at least ten times. CDR3 amino acids: CASRDAGQGTNEQFF. Written as DNA, the CDR3 is TGTGCCAGCAGGGATGCGGGACAGGGTACGAATGAGCAGTTCTTC. The gene calls are TRBV5-6 and TRBJ2-1, with 9 bases fitting TRBD1. J lost 7 bases, V lost 5 bases, and 10 bases had no gene match. Germline CDR1 and CDR2: SGHDT and YYEEEE. The CDR3 is made up of 15 amino acids.